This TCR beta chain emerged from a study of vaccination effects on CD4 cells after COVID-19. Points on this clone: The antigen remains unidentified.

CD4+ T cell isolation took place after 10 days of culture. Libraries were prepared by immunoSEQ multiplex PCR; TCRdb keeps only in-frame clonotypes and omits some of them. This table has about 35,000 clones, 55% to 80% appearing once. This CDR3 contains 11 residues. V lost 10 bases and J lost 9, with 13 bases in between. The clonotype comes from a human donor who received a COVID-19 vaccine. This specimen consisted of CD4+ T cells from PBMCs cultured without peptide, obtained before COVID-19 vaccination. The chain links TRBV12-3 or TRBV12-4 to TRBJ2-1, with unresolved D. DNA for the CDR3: TGTGCCACCACTAATGGATTTGAGCAGTTCTTC. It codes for CATTNGFEQFF.